These T cell receptor beta chains were read from a single sample in a study of blood T cell repertoires in COVID-19. TCRdb's copy holds only in-frame clones and misses some; the assay was immunoSEQ multiplex PCR. The sample comprises 390,000 or so clones, about 87% of which are singletons, and about 10% rests with the top ten. The specimen sequenced was PBMCs or T cells enriched from blood (not recorded which). These receptors all stem from a woman aged 45-65 years who had recovered from COVID-19. Both conserved end residues are trimmed from each CDR3. The order of the fields is V gene, D gene, J gene, CDR3 length, CDR3 protein. D genes are given only for firm matches.

v_call: TRBV18
d_call: TRBD1
j_call: TRBJ2-2
cdr3_length: 12
cdr3_aa: ASSSQGASGELF

v_call: TRBV6-5
d_call: NA
j_call: TRBJ2-3
cdr3_length: 12
cdr3_aa: ASREGISTDTQY

v_call: TRBV28
d_call: NA
j_call: TRBJ1-3
cdr3_length: 13
cdr3_aa: ASRGGALSGNTIY

v_call: TRBV6-5
d_call: TRBD1
j_call: TRBJ1-1
cdr3_length: 12
cdr3_aa: ASSGQGARTEAF

v_call: TRBV6-5
d_call: NA
j_call: TRBJ2-7
cdr3_length: 11
cdr3_aa: ASSYSTSYEQY

v_call: TRBV5-5
d_call: NA
j_call: TRBJ2-7
cdr3_length: 13
cdr3_aa: ASSWSLTGSYEQY

v_call: TRBV27
d_call: NA
j_call: TRBJ2-5
cdr3_length: 13
cdr3_aa: ASSKSGVPQETQY

v_call: TRBV5-1
d_call: TRBD1
j_call: TRBJ2-1
cdr3_length: 12
cdr3_aa: ASSLGQAVNEQF

v_call: TRBV2
d_call: NA
j_call: TRBJ1-2
cdr3_length: 11
cdr3_aa: ASLIGATRGYT

v_call: TRBV7-9
d_call: NA
j_call: TRBJ1-4
cdr3_length: 11
cdr3_aa: ASSLTRIEKLF

v_call: TRBV30
d_call: TRBD1
j_call: TRBJ1-5
cdr3_length: 13
cdr3_aa: AWSVGQGQNQPQH

v_call: TRBV5-6
d_call: TRBD2
j_call: TRBJ2-3
cdr3_length: 16
cdr3_aa: ASSTGLAGGSLTDTQY

v_call: TRBV5-1
d_call: NA
j_call: TRBJ1-2
cdr3_length: 15
cdr3_aa: ASSLLTGYQRDDGYT

v_call: TRBV2
d_call: NA
j_call: TRBJ2-5
cdr3_length: 11
cdr3_aa: ASSVEAQETQY

v_call: TRBV7-8
d_call: NA
j_call: TRBJ1-6
cdr3_length: 12
cdr3_aa: ASSPDSNNSPLH

v_call: TRBV2
d_call: NA
j_call: TRBJ2-2
cdr3_length: 12
cdr3_aa: ASSGPGRSGELF

v_call: TRBV27
d_call: NA
j_call: TRBJ1-1
cdr3_length: 10
cdr3_aa: ASVGLPGQAF

v_call: TRBV7-8
d_call: TRBD2
j_call: TRBJ2-3
cdr3_length: 14
cdr3_aa: ASSLDPSGDTDTQY

v_call: TRBV6-2/TRBV6-3
d_call: TRBD2
j_call: TRBJ2-1
cdr3_length: 14
cdr3_aa: ASSLGSSGGYNEQF

v_call: TRBV7-9
d_call: NA
j_call: TRBJ1-4
cdr3_length: 10
cdr3_aa: ASSFSREELF

v_call: TRBV2
d_call: TRBD1
j_call: TRBJ2-2
cdr3_length: 12
cdr3_aa: ANTGTGHTGELF

v_call: TRBV19
d_call: NA
j_call: TRBJ1-6
cdr3_length: 14
cdr3_aa: ASSITLGSYNSPLH

v_call: TRBV7-2
d_call: TRBD1
j_call: TRBJ2-2
cdr3_length: 15
cdr3_aa: ASSLVLTGQVNGELF

v_call: TRBV19
d_call: NA
j_call: TRBJ2-7
cdr3_length: 10
cdr3_aa: ASSIGSYEQY

v_call: TRBV6-5
d_call: TRBD2
j_call: TRBJ2-1
cdr3_length: 12
cdr3_aa: ASTGGGAYNEQF

v_call: TRBV6-2/TRBV6-3
d_call: NA
j_call: TRBJ2-7
cdr3_length: 11
cdr3_aa: ASSYSISYEQY

v_call: TRBV27
d_call: NA
j_call: TRBJ1-1
cdr3_length: 14
cdr3_aa: ASSSRPRTMNTEAF

v_call: TRBV7-9
d_call: TRBD1
j_call: TRBJ2-2
cdr3_length: 12
cdr3_aa: ASSRTGDTGELF

v_call: TRBV21-1
d_call: NA
j_call: TRBJ2-2
cdr3_length: 15
cdr3_aa: ASSNLAGGANTWELF

v_call: TRBV3-1/TRBV3-2
d_call: TRBD1
j_call: TRBJ1-5
cdr3_length: 14
cdr3_aa: ASSDRRTGSNQPQH

v_call: TRBV6-1
d_call: TRBD1
j_call: TRBJ2-7
cdr3_length: 10
cdr3_aa: ASSENQQGEY

v_call: TRBV10-3
d_call: NA
j_call: TRBJ2-7
cdr3_length: 9
cdr3_aa: ATLDSYEQY

v_call: TRBV3-1/TRBV3-2
d_call: TRBD1
j_call: TRBJ1-4
cdr3_length: 13
cdr3_aa: ASSGRDRIEEKLF

v_call: TRBV7-9
d_call: TRBD1
j_call: TRBJ2-3
cdr3_length: 13
cdr3_aa: ASSGDRGYTDTQY

v_call: TRBV4-3
d_call: TRBD2
j_call: TRBJ2-1
cdr3_length: 14
cdr3_aa: ASSLGLAGALNEQF

v_call: TRBV27
d_call: NA
j_call: TRBJ1-1
cdr3_length: 11
cdr3_aa: ASSPLSTDQAF

v_call: TRBV5-1
d_call: NA
j_call: TRBJ2-5
cdr3_length: 12
cdr3_aa: ASSLDVRGETQY

v_call: TRBV4-2
d_call: TRBD2
j_call: TRBJ2-2
cdr3_length: 13
cdr3_aa: ASSLLAGNTGELF

v_call: TRBV27
d_call: NA
j_call: TRBJ1-5
cdr3_length: 14
cdr3_aa: ASSLEGGALNQPQH

v_call: TRBV4-2
d_call: NA
j_call: TRBJ1-1
cdr3_length: 13
cdr3_aa: ASSQDPGLNTEAF

v_call: TRBV7-3
d_call: TRBD1
j_call: TRBJ2-1
cdr3_length: 14
cdr3_aa: ASSFTRDRDHNEQF